This TCR beta chain was found in a study of neurological immune-mediated disorders. General study findings and limits: HTLV-1-associated myelopathy ranked highest for TCR clonal expansion and multiple sclerosis lowest, beneath healthy controls.

This clonotype was observed at least ten times. Its specificity is unknown. The making of cDNA relied on 5'RACE with 10-nucleotide random UMIs. TCRdb analysed the 5' RACE reads with MiXCR anew, one entry per CDR3 protein. This table has roughly 36,000 distinct CDR3 sequences, less than 3.5% appearing once. CDR3 length: 18 residues. V shed 3 bases and J shed 2 bases, with 22 bases lying between them. In germline, CDR1 is WSHSY, CDR2 SAAADI. Time point specified: longitudinal time-point 1 (baseline). The sequence came from a woman aged 55 to 70 with multiple sclerosis. V usage is TRBV10-2 and J usage is TRBJ1-1, with TRBD1 as a possible D gene (5 bases). Sequencing was done on a sample of PBMCs. The CDR3: CASSEYSTGTSFNTEAFF. DNA for the CDR3: TGCGCCAGCAGTGAATACTCCACGGGGACCTCGTTTAACACTGAAGCTTTCTTT.